This T cell receptor (beta chain) was retrieved from a study of vaccination effects on CD4 cells after COVID-19. Repertoires were generated with immunoSEQ multiplex PCR, while TCRdb's copy carries only in-frame clones and drops some. This table has tens of thousands of clones, around two thirds appearing once. Concerning this clone itself: What it recognizes is unknown.

ViraFEST used viral peptide pools to expand antigen-specific CD4+ T cells before sequencing. Investigators separated out CD4+ T cells once around 11 days of culture had passed. Nucleocapsid antibodies stayed negative before and after vaccination, showing no earlier SARS-CoV-2 infection. The CDR3 is 16 residues long. Trimming shortened V by 1 base and J by 0 bases, and 12 bases separated the two germline ends. Germline loops: CDR1 SEHNR, CDR2 FQNEAQ (reference sequence). The TCR sequence derives from a human donor who received a COVID-19 vaccine. The chain combines TRBV7-9 with TRBJ1-1; D may be TRBD1 (5 bases). The sample was CD4+ T cells from PBMCs cultured with HCoV-OC43 spike peptides, taken before COVID-19 vaccination. Subset denoted: HCoV-OC43 spike overlapping peptide pool stimulation. CDR3 in amino acids: CASSLGGRIMNTEAFF. In DNA form, the CDR3 reads TGTGCCAGCAGCTTAGGGGGACGGATCATGAACACTGAAGCTTTCTTT.